This entry concerns a single TCR beta chain. Its target is not known. This sample was included in a study of STAT5B mutations in CD4+ large granular lymphocyte leukemia. Study in general: Healthy donors showed HLA-associated enrichment of the CDR3 'QG' motif.

CDR3 length: 14 residues. Trimming took off 3 bases at V and 6 bases at J, with 15 bases between the two ends. The germline CDR1 and CDR2 sequences are MDHEN and SYDVKM. TCRdb's table, derived via immunoSEQ multiplex PCR, lists solely in-frame clones and lacks some. The repertoire holds nearly 45,000 clones, with 86% as singletons. Study results and caveats: About a quarter of private leukemic clonotypes occurred rarely in other patients' non-leukemic repertoires. CD4-sorted patient repertoires seemed more clonal than healthy CD4+ repertoires.

The sequencing sample was made of CD4+ T cells from blood buffy coats. This chain links TRBV28 with TRBJ2-7, with D uncertain. The clonotype originates from a human donor in good health. CDR3 sequence: CASSFWRLGSEQYF. Written as DNA, the CDR3 is TGTGCCAGCAGTTTCTGGCGTCTAGGCAGCGAGCAGTACTTC.